One sample yielded the 9 T cell receptor beta chains listed below, sequenced in a study of blood T cell repertoires in COVID-19. The table came from immunoSEQ multiplex PCR; TCRdb's copy has only in-frame clones and leaves some out. This table has roughly 150,000 clones, roughly nine tenths appearing once. Sequencing was carried out using peripheral blood. Receptor source: a woman between 65 and 79 years old with acute or convalescent COVID-19.

The V gene is TRBV2, the J gene TRBJ2-6; tentative D call: TRBD1 (6 bases). The CDR3 is 15 amino acids. Per germline, CDR1 SNHLY and CDR2 FYNNEI. Trimming shortened V by 3 bases and J by 0 bases, and 6 bases separated the two germline ends. The CDR3 loop is CASSDRGSGANVLTF. The CDR3 DNA follows: TGTGCCAGCAGTGACAGGGGCTCTGGGGCCAACGTCCTGACTTTC.

This chain connects TRBV28 to TRBJ2-1, with TRBD1 as a possible D gene (5 bases). The CDR3 is 11 amino acids. Germline V gene sequence: CDR1 MDHEN, CDR2 SYDVKM. The V end lost 5 bases, the J end lost 9 bases, and 8 bases lay between the germline ends. The CDR3 DNA is TGTGCCAGCAGTCTCAGGGTTGAGCAGTTCTTC. It encodes CASSLRVEQFF.

The gene calls are TRBV2 and TRBJ2-1, with 10 bases identical to TRBD2. In germline, CDR1 is SNHLY, CDR2 FYNNEI. CDR3 length equals 17 residues. The V gene end was trimmed by 3 bases and the J gene end by 2 bases; junction bases not matched to a gene: 7. The CDR3 DNA reads TGTGCCAGCAGTGACCCATCCCTAGCGGGAGCCTACAATGAGCAGTTCTTC. The encoded protein is CASSDPSLAGAYNEQFF. Full variable domain (outside the CDR3, taken from reference TRBV2 and TRBJ2-1): EPEVTQTPSHQVTQMGQEVILRCVPISNHLYFYWYRQILGQKVEFLVSFYNNEISEKSEIFDDQFSVERPDGSNFTLKIRSTKLEDSAMYFCASSDPSLAGAYNEQFFGPGTRLTVL.

The chain employs TRBV30 and TRBJ2-2; possible D gene TRBD2, 5 bases. The V end lost 7 bases, the J end lost 0 bases, and 12 bases lay between the germline ends. From germline, CDR1 is GTSNPN and CDR2 SVGIG (reference sequence). The CDR3 is 14 residues long. The CDR3 protein is CASYTRANTGELFF. CDR3 coding DNA: TGTGCCTCCTATACTAGGGCGAACACCGGGGAGCTGTTTTTT.

This chain connects TRBV18 to TRBJ1-4; TRBD1 might be the D (6 bases). The CDR3 has 14 amino acids. The germline V gene encodes CDR1 KGHSH and CDR2 LQKENI. Trimming shortened V by 3 bases and J by 3 bases, and 8 bases separated the two germline ends. The CDR3 reads CASSPAGANEKLFF. CDR3 sequence (DNA): TGTGCCAGCTCACCGGCAGGGGCTAATGAAAAACTGTTTTTT.

The rearrangement uses TRBV6-6 and TRBJ2-7, with 8 bases matching TRBD2. After removal of 6 bases from V and 5 bases from J, the junction contained 12 bases not matched to a gene. This CDR3 region has 15 residues. The germline V gene has CDR1 MNHNY and CDR2 SVGAGI (reference sequence). CDR3 in amino acids: CASSYRISGIDEQYF. In DNA form, the CDR3 reads TGTGCCAGCAGCTACCGGATTAGCGGGATTGACGAGCAGTACTTC.

The chain is built from TRBV7-9 and TRBJ1-1; 7 bases are shared with TRBD1. V was pared by 1 base and J by 5 bases, with 4 bases of the junction left unmatched. CDR1 SEHNR and CDR2 FQNEAQ come from the germline V gene (reference sequence). The CDR3 totals 14 residues. As DNA, the CDR3 is TGTGCCAGCAGCTTAGGTACAGGGGATACTGAAGCTTTCTTT. Protein sequence: CASSLGTGDTEAFF.

V gene TRBV6-5 combines with J gene TRBJ1-3, with 9 bases fitting TRBD1. The J segment lost 1 base and the V segment lost 4 bases, leaving 5 bases of the junction unmatched. The CDR3 runs 16 residues. The germline V gene encodes CDR1 MNHEY and CDR2 SVGAGI. As DNA, the CDR3 is TGTGCCAGCAGTTCCGGACAGGGGTCTTCTGGAAACACCATATATTTT. It specifies CASSSGQGSSGNTIYF.

This chain links TRBV5-1 with TRBJ2-2; 8 bases map to TRBD1. The CDR3 contains 18 residues. The germline CDR1 and CDR2 sequences are SGHRS and YFSETQ. The J segment lost 2 bases and the V segment lost 0 bases, leaving 9 bases of the junction unmatched. CDR3 DNA sequence: TGCGCCAGCAGCTTGGGGAGGCTACAGGGGGAAAACACCGGGGAGCTGTTTTTT. It codes for CASSLGRLQGENTGELFF. The full variable domain, its missing parts supplied by reference TRBV5-1 and TRBJ2-2, is KAGVTQTPRYLIKTRGQQVTLSCSPISGHRSVSWYQQTPGQGLQFLFEYFSETQRNKGNFPGRFSGRQFSNSRSEMNVSTLELGDSALYLCASSLGRLQGENTGELFFGEGSRLTVL.